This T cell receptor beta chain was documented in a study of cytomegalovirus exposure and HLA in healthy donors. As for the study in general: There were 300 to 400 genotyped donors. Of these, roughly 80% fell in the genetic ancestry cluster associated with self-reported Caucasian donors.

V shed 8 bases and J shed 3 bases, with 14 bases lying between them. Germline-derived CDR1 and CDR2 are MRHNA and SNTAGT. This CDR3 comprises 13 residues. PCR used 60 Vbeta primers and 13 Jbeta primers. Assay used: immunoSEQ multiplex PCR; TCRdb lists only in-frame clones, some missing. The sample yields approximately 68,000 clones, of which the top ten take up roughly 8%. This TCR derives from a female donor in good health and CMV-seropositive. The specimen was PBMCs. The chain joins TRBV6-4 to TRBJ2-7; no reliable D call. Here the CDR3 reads CASHWQAYYEQYF. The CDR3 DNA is TGTGCCAGCCATTGGCAGGCCTACTACGAGCAGTACTTC.